This entry lists 27 T cell receptor beta chains sequenced from one sample in a study of T cell responses to AZD1222 COVID-19 vaccine. Sequencing was performed with immunoSEQ multiplex PCR; in TCRdb, only in-frame clones are kept and a portion is missing. The sample includes 100,000 or so clones, 84% of them seen just once. The specimen was peripheral blood, collected on day 0 of AZD1222 vaccination. The receptors derive from an adult in good health.

The chain has TRBV5-1 and TRBJ1-1; no reliable D call. Germline V gene data show CDR1 as SGHRS and CDR2 as YFSETQ. The CDR3 contains 12 residues. V lost 0 bases to trimming and J lost 4 bases, with 4 bases between them. The DNA of the CDR3 is TGCGCCAGCAGCTTGGACCTCACTGAAGCTTTCTTT. As protein: CASSLDLTEAFF.

This chain connects TRBV7-6 to TRBJ1-6; 8 bases are a match to TRBD1. The CDR3 totals 16 residues. The germline V gene encodes CDR1 SGHVS and CDR2 FNYEAQ. After removal of 6 bases from V and 3 bases from J, the junction contained 7 bases not matched to a gene. The CDR3: CASSLDGTGYNSPLHF. The CDR3 coding sequence is TGTGCCAGCAGTCTAGACGGGACAGGCTATAATTCACCCCTCCACTTT. Full variable domain (missing parts from reference TRBV7-6 and TRBJ1-6): GAGVSQSPRYKVTKRGQDVALRCDPISGHVSLYWYRQALGQGPEFLTYFNYEAQQDKSGLPNDRFSAERPEGSISTLTIQRTEQRDSAMYRCASSLDGTGYNSPLHFGNGTRLTVT.

V gene TRBV7-7 combines with J gene TRBJ2-2, with 8 bases fitting TRBD1. There are 18 residues in the CDR3. Per the germline V gene, CDR1 is SSHAT and CDR2 is FNYEAQ (reference sequence). V dropped 5 bases and J dropped 3; count of bases not matched to a gene: 14. The CDR3: CASSPAGGRGPHTGELFF. Written as DNA, the CDR3 is TGTGCCAGCAGCCCTGCCGGGGGCAGGGGGCCACACACCGGGGAGCTGTTTTTT.

This chain joins TRBV24-1 and TRBJ2-1; 10 bases map to TRBD1. The germline CDR1 and CDR2 sequences are KGHDR and SFDVKD. V lost 4 bases, J lost 3 bases, and 5 bases stayed unmatched. This CDR3 is built from 16 residues. As DNA, the CDR3 is TGTGCCACCAGTGAAGGCGGGACAGGGGTCTACAATGAGCAGTTCTTC. The encoded protein is CATSEGGTGVYNEQFF.

This rearrangement joins TRBV24-1 to TRBJ2-5, with 11 bases that match TRBD1. Germline V gene data show CDR1 as KGHDR and CDR2 as SFDVKD. Germline trimming cut 2 bases from V and 3 bases from J; bases unmatched to any gene: 13. This CDR3 is 19 amino acids long. The CDR3 nucleotides read TGTGCCACCAGTGATTCCAAGACCTTAATGGGACAGGGGGAAGAGACCCAGTACTTC. Translating gives CATSDSKTLMGQGEETQYF.

The rearrangement links TRBV28 to TRBJ2-7, with TRBD1 matching 8 bases. The V gene's germline CDR1 is MDHEN and CDR2 SYDVKM. Unmatched junction bases numbered 9, after V lost 3 bases and J lost 2 bases. The CDR3 extends over 16 amino acids. CDR3 region: CASSFTPGQATYEQYF. The CDR3 region has the DNA TGTGCCAGCAGTTTTACCCCGGGACAGGCGACCTACGAGCAGTACTTC.

This clone was observed a few times. The V and J genes are TRBV11-3 and TRBJ1-1; maybe TRBD1 (5 bases). In germline, CDR1 is SGHNT, CDR2 YENEEA. With 3 bases removed from V and 3 bases from J, the gap between germline ends came to 14 bases. CDR3 size: 15 residues. CDR3 DNA sequence: TGTGCCAGCAGCTTGCCCATGGGGCGATACACTGAAGCTTTCTTT. The encoded protein is CASSLPMGRYTEAFF.

The J gene is TRBJ2-2, the V gene TRBV7-2; no clear D gene. This CDR3 comprises 13 residues. The V gene lost 1 base and the J gene lost 4 bases, with 4 bases spanning the gap. Germline CDR1 SGHTA, CDR2 FQGNSA. CDR3 sequence: CASSLGGTGELFF. CDR3 nucleotide sequence: TGTGCCAGCAGCTTAGGAGGCACCGGGGAGCTGTTTTTT.

The chain has TRBV6-5 and TRBJ2-5; 12 nucleotides line up with TRBD2. Losses at the gene ends were 6 bases for V and 5 bases for J; bases not matched to a gene: 7. In germline, CDR1 is MNHEY, CDR2 SVGAGI. The length of the CDR3 is 15 residues. The CDR3, as DNA: TGTGCCAGCAGACAACTAGCGGGGGGCTTGGAGACCCAGTACTTC. Amino acids: CASRQLAGGLETQYF.

This rearrangement joins TRBV19 to TRBJ1-2, with 7 bases matching TRBD1. V lost 5 bases, J lost 7 bases, and 22 bases stayed unmatched. Germline lookup yields CDR1 LNHDA and CDR2 SQIVND (reference sequence). This CDR3 has 18 amino acids. Here the CDR3 DNA reads TGTGCCAGTAGTGTACGGGGGGTTACAGGGGCCCTCGGGAGTGGCTACACCTTC. Its protein product is CASSVRGVTGALGSGYTF.

This chain connects TRBV14 to TRBJ2-7; D could derive from TRBD1 or TRBD2 (5 bases each). Germline loops: CDR1 SGHDN, CDR2 FVKESK. The length of the CDR3 is 13 residues. The ends were cut back, 0 bases at V and 9 bases at J, with 12 bases in the middle. The CDR3: CASSQDPGRLQYV. As DNA, the CDR3 is TGTGCCAGCAGCCAAGACCCGGGGCGTTTGCAGTACGTC.

The V call is TRBV11-2, the J call TRBJ2-5, with D possibly being TRBD2 (6 bases). CDR1 is SGHAT and CDR2 is FQNNGV in the germline V gene. Trimming took off 1 base at V and 4 bases at J, with 10 bases between the two ends. CDR3 length equals 14 residues. CDR3 coding DNA: TGTGCCAGCAGCTTAGCGGGAGTGGCAGAGACCCAGTACTTC. This codes for CASSLAGVAETQYF.

The rearrangement joins TRBV6-5 to TRBJ1-3; TRBD1 might be the D (6 bases). The V end was cut by 2 bases, the J end by 5 bases, with 13 bases between. Germline V gene data show CDR1 as MNHEY and CDR2 as SVGAGI. The CDR3 is made up of 15 amino acids. The CDR3 nucleotides read TGTGCCAGCAGTTACGACCCAGGGGCACGAAACACCATATATTTT. It specifies CASSYDPGARNTIYF.

The V gene is TRBV5-6, the J gene TRBJ1-1; D is undetermined. In germline, CDR1 is SGHDT, CDR2 YYEEEE. Trimming stripped 2 bases from V and 0 bases from J, with 5 bases between. The CDR3 covers 13 residues. The CDR3 region is CASSFSLNTEAFF. CDR3 nucleotide sequence: TGTGCCAGCAGCTTCTCATTGAACACTGAAGCTTTCTTT. The full variable domain, with the rest looked up from reference TRBV5-6 and TRBJ1-1, is DAGVTQSPTHLIKTRGQQVTLRCSPKSGHDTVSWYQQALGQGPQFIFQYYEEEERQRGNFPDRFSGHQFPNYSSELNVNALLLGDSALYLCASSFSLNTEAFFGQGTRLTVV.

The chain links TRBV7-2 to TRBJ2-3, with 13 bases identical to TRBD2. The CDR3 has 17 residues. With 0 bases clipped from V and 2 bases from J, the junction kept 2 bases outside the gene matches. In germline, CDR1 is SGHTA, CDR2 FQGNSA. CDR3 amino acids: CASSLAGTSGVTDTQYF. CDR3 coding DNA: TGTGCCAGCAGCTTAGCGGGGACTAGCGGGGTCACAGATACGCAGTATTTT.

The chain uses TRBV4-2 and TRBJ1-2, with D hard to call. Trimming took off 4 bases at V and 2 bases at J, with 11 bases between the two ends. Germline V gene lookup returns CDR1 LGHNA and CDR2 YNFKEQ. The CDR3 consists of 14 residues. The CDR3 sequence is CASSPPGGNYGYTF. In DNA, the CDR3 is TGTGCCAGCAGCCCCCCCGGAGGGAACTATGGCTACACCTTC.

A single count supports this clone. The chain joins TRBV5-8 to TRBJ2-1, with D possibly TRBD1 on 6 matching bases. Trimming shortened V by 1 base and J by 0 bases, and 8 bases separated the two germline ends. Germline V gene lookup returns CDR1 SGHTS and CDR2 YDEGEE. The CDR3 length is 15 residues. This chain's CDR3 is CASSLTGTSYNEQFF. DNA of the CDR3: TGTGCCAGCAGCTTGACAGGGACCTCCTACAATGAGCAGTTCTTC.

V is TRBV30 and J is TRBJ1-2; 7 bases align to TRBD1. The CDR3 runs to 14 residues. J was trimmed by 7 bases and V by 0 bases; bases with no gene match: 8. From germline, CDR1 is GTSNPN and CDR2 SVGIG (reference sequence). The CDR3 protein is CAWSVREGASGYTF. CDR3 coding DNA: TGTGCCTGGAGTGTACGAGAGGGGGCAAGTGGCTACACCTTC.

The chain couples TRBV20-1 to TRBJ2-5; no reliable D call. This CDR3 has 13 amino acids. Germline V CDR1 and CDR2: DFQATT, SNEGSKA (reference sequence). V shed 3 bases and J shed 2 bases, with 10 bases lying between them. The CDR3 protein is CSASSRIQETQYF. CDR3 DNA sequence: TGCAGTGCTAGTAGCAGGATTCAAGAGACCCAGTACTTC.

The gene calls are TRBV7-3 and TRBJ2-3, with a weak D call TRBD1 (5 bases). Germline V gives CDR1 SGHTA, CDR2 FQGTGA. This CDR3 is built from 16 residues. V dropped 2 bases and J dropped 1 base, with 13 bases sitting between them. DNA of the CDR3: TGTGCCAGCAGCTTAGGGGCCCTTGGGGGCACAGATACGCAGTATTTT. It encodes CASSLGALGGTDTQYF.

The V call is TRBV6-5, the J call TRBJ2-7, with 7 nucleotides matching TRBD2. V trimming: 4 bases; J trimming: 3 bases; junction bases outside the gene matches: 9. The CDR3 sequence is 15 residues long. Germline V gives CDR1 MNHEY, CDR2 SVGAGI. Here the CDR3 DNA reads TGTGCCAGCAGTTTCCGCCGGGGGGAACTCTACGAGCAGTACGTC. Translation: CASSFRRGELYEQYV.

This chain connects TRBV5-3 to TRBJ1-5; 8 positions match TRBD1. TRBV5-3 carries the ORF label, with uncertain function. Unmatched junction bases numbered 12, after V lost 4 bases and J lost 0 bases. This CDR3 region has 18 residues. The CDR3 sequence: CARSRSGTGKYSNQPQHF. DNA for the CDR3: TGTGCCAGAAGCCGCTCCGGGACAGGTAAGTATAGCAATCAGCCCCAGCATTTT.

The rearrangement uses TRBV6-2 or TRBV6-3 and TRBJ1-6, with a weak D call TRBD1 (5 bases). V lost 5 bases and J lost 7, with 6 bases in between. Germline V gene sequence: CDR1 MNHEY, CDR2 SVGEGT. This CDR3 is 12 amino acids long. CDR3 in DNA: TGTGCCAGCAGTCGGGGCAATTCACCCCTCCACTTT. Translation: CASSRGNSPLHF.

The gene calls are TRBV7-2 and TRBJ1-2, with D possibly matching TRBD1 (5 bases). The CDR3 sequence is 13 residues long. Trimming pared 4 bases from V and 4 bases from J, leaving 10 bases between. The germline CDR1 and CDR2 sequences are SGHTA and FQGNSA. The CDR3 sequence is CASSSSGPYGYTF. CDR3 bases: TGTGCCAGCAGCTCTTCAGGGCCCTATGGCTACACCTTC.

The CDR3 loop is CASSLRGQGFSNYGYTF. The CDR3 DNA reads as TGTGCCAGCAGCCTCCGGGGACAGGGATTCTCTAACTATGGCTACACCTTC. The J gene is TRBJ1-2, the V gene TRBV5-6; 9 bases line up with TRBD1. J lost 0 bases, V lost 4 bases, and 10 bases had no gene match. This CDR3 contains 17 residues. Germline lookup yields CDR1 SGHDT and CDR2 YYEEEE.

The rearrangement links TRBV21-1 to TRBJ2-1. TRBV21-1 is a pseudogene. This CDR3 comprises 16 residues. The CDR3 spells CASSKGRASAHNEQFF. The CDR3 DNA sequence: TGTGCCAGCAGCAAAGGCCGGGCTTCTGCTCACAATGAGCAGTTCTTC.

Of note for this clone: Germline is not matched at one junction end, which may reflect a read error. The V call is TRBV7-7, the J call TRBJ2-7; D tentatively reads TRBD1 or TRBD2 (7 bases each). The CDR3 is 17 amino acids. Germline CDR1 is SSHAT and CDR2 is FNYEAQ (reference sequence). In DNA, the CDR3 is TGTGCTAGCAGCTTAGAAGCGGGACAGCGGATAAACTACGAGCAGTACTTC. As protein: CASSLEAGQRINYEQYF.